Listed here is a single T cell receptor (beta chain). In the original analysis: Reference gene primer amplification in the assay estimated nucleated cell counts. Generated by immunoSEQ multiplex PCR, the TCRdb table keeps only in-frame clones and is missing some. Clone size and V and J calls were adopted from that table, with D and trimming inferred from the DNA. Of some 270,000 clones detected, approximately 89% appear once; the ten largest clones hold approximately 8.2%. The data derive from a study of blood T cell repertoires in COVID-19. For the study at large: Specimens from acute and convalescent COVID-19 originated in the United States, Italy and Spain. T cells, B-cell-depleted T cells, or PBMCs supplied cDNA or gDNA.

CDR1 SGHAT and CDR2 FQNNGV come from the germline V gene. The CDR3 consists of 14 residues. The ends lost 6 bases at V and 9 bases at J; junction bases unmatched: 8. The chain employs TRBV11-2 and TRBJ2-1, with 10 bases matching TRBD2. The source of this sequence is a middle-aged man with active or convalescent COVID-19. Sample: peripheral blood. The CDR3 spells CASRKAGGPGEQFF. The CDR3 bases are TGTGCCAGCAGGAAAGCGGGGGGGCCGGGTGAGCAGTTCTTC.